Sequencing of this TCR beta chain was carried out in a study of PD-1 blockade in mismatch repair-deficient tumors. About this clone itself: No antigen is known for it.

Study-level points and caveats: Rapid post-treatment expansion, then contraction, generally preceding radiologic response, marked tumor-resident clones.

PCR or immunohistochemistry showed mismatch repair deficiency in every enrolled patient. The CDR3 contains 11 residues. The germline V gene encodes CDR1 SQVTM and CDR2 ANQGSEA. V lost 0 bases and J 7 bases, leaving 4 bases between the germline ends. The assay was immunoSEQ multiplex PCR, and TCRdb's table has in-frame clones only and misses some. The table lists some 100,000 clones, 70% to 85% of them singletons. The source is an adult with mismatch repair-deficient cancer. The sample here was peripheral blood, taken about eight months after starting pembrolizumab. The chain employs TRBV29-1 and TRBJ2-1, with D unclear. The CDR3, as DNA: TGCAGCGTTGAAGAAAGGAATGAGCAGTTCTTC. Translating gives CSVEERNEQFF.